These 27 T cell receptor beta chains originate from one sample sequenced in a study of glioma-infiltrating T cells. TCR alpha and beta CDR3 regions were amplified from RNA using iRepertoire nested multiplex PCR. TCRdb reprocessed the multiplex PCR reads via MiXCR and lists one record per CDR3 protein. The data hold roughly 350,000 distinct CDR3 sequences, with about 40% observed a single time. The specimen sequenced was glioma tissue, nonneoplastic brain tissue, or PBMCs (not recorded which). These receptors were taken from a human donor with low-grade glioma or glioblastoma, undergoing nonglioma brain surgery, or in good health (not recorded which).

This clonotype was detected many times. The chain couples TRBV20-1 to TRBJ2-7; the match to TRBD1 covers 7 bases. The germline CDR1 and CDR2 sequences are DFQATT and SNEGSKA (reference sequence). Trimming at V came to 3 bases and at J to 4 bases, leaving 3 bases not matched to a gene. This CDR3 contains 12 residues. The CDR3 sequence: CSASGQVYEQYF. DNA for the CDR3: TGCAGTGCTAGCGGACAGGTTTACGAGCAGTACTTC.

With regard to this clonotype: A much larger clone sits a single nucleotide away, making a read error possible. The chain links TRBV6-1 to TRBJ2-7; D possibly corresponds to TRBD2 (5 bases). The CDR3 has 14 residues. V was shortened by 3 bases and J by 3 bases, with 12 bases between the two germline ends. In germline, CDR1 is MNHNS, CDR2 SASEGT. CDR3 residues: CASSDGLPFYEQYF. Here the CDR3 DNA reads TGTGCCAGCAGTGACGGACTCCCCTTCTACGAGCAGTACTTC.

Comment on this clonotype: A read error may account for a junction end that differs from germline. This CDR3 is CASSQERLAGSRSCNEQFF. CDR3 DNA: TGCGCCAGCAGCCAAGAGCGGCTAGCGGGCAGTCGGTCCTGCAATGAGCAGTTCTTC. The chain combines TRBV7-2 with TRBJ2-1, with TRBD2 matching over 8 bases. CDR3 length equals 19 residues. The V gene's germline CDR1 is SGHTA and CDR2 FQGNSA.

This clonotype was seen only a few times. The chain is built from TRBV20-1 and TRBJ2-7; TRBD1 matches 10 bases. CDR3 length equals 13 residues. The V gene end was trimmed by 6 bases and the J gene end by 4 bases; junction bases not matched to a gene: 6. CDR1 and CDR2 (germline): DFQATT, SNEGSKA (reference sequence). The DNA of the CDR3 is TGCAGTGCACCGGACAGGGGGATGTACGAGCAGTACTTC. Translation gives CSAPDRGMYEQYF.

This sequence joins TRBV20-1 and TRBJ2-7, with TRBD2 identical over 7 bases. Germline V CDR1 and CDR2: DFQATT, SNEGSKA (reference sequence). With 2 bases clipped from V and 1 base from J, the junction kept 8 bases outside the gene matches. CDR3 length: 15 residues. In nucleotides, the CDR3 is TGCAGTGCTAGATATGGGGGGGTGGGTTCCTACGAGCAGTACTTC. It is translated as CSARYGGVGSYEQYF.

The sample holds one count of this clonotype. The chain carries TRBV7-6 and TRBJ1-1; tentative D call: TRBD1 (5 bases). The CDR3 is 17 amino acids. Trimming stripped 4 bases from V and 0 bases from J, with 18 bases between. Germline V CDR1 and CDR2: SGHVS, FNYEAQ. Here the CDR3 reads CASSYPFEGSMNTEAFF. The CDR3 coding sequence is TGTGCCAGCAGCTACCCTTTCGAGGGGTCCATGAACACTGAAGCTTTCTTT. Combining the CDR3 with reference TRBV7-6 and TRBJ1-1 gives the whole variable domain GAGVSQSPRYKVTKRGQDVALRCDPISGHVSLYWYRQALGQGPEFLTYFNYEAQQDKSGLPNDRFSAERPEGSISTLTIQRTEQRDSAMYRCASSYPFEGSMNTEAFFGQGTRLTVV.

The rearrangement uses TRBV28 and TRBJ1-2; 9 bases align to TRBD1. V shed 3 bases and J 5 bases; nucleotides not matched to a gene: 7. The CDR3 contains 15 residues. Germline CDR1 MDHEN, CDR2 SYDVKM. The CDR3, as DNA: TGTGCCAGCAGTTTGACAGGGGGAACCAAGTATGGCTACACCTTC. This translates into CASSLTGGTKYGYTF.

The CDR3 sequence is CSARDGIAANYNEQFF. As DNA, the CDR3 is TGCAGTGCTAGAGATGGGATAGCGGCTAACTACAATGAGCAGTTCTTC. The genes are TRBV20-1 and TRBJ2-1, with D tentatively TRBD2 (6 bases). This CDR3 comprises 16 residues. Germline assignment: CDR1 DFQATT and CDR2 SNEGSKA (reference sequence). V lost 0 bases and J 3 bases, leaving 15 bases between the germline ends.

As regards this clonotype: A much larger clone sits a single nucleotide away, making a read error possible. V gene TRBV28 combines with J gene TRBJ2-1; D remains unclear. The length of the CDR3 is 12 residues. Trimming cost V 7 bases and J 5 bases, with 9 bases left between them. Germline loops: CDR1 MDHEN, CDR2 SYDVKM. The DNA of the CDR3 is TGTGCCAGCATAGGAGTCCACAATGAGCAGTTCTTC. Its protein product is CASIGVHNEQFF.

Ten or more counts support this clonotype. This chain connects TRBV6-1 to TRBJ2-7, with 12 nucleotides matching TRBD2. The CDR3 spans 17 residues. Germline trimming cut 2 bases from V and 3 bases from J; bases unmatched to any gene: 8. Germline V CDR1 and CDR2: MNHNS, SASEGT. CDR3: CASSEILTSGSYYEQYF. As DNA, the CDR3 is TGTGCCAGCAGTGAAATCCTGACTAGCGGGAGTTACTACGAGCAGTACTTC.

A single count supports this clonotype. A much larger clone differs from this one at a single base, so this may be a read error. The chain joins TRBV6-6 to TRBJ2-2; D remains ambiguous. CDR1 and CDR2 (germline): MNHNY, SVGAGI (reference sequence). The V and J ends lost 0 bases and 10 bases respectively, with 15 bases between them. This CDR3 comprises 15 residues. CDR3: CASSYSLGMVEELFF. The CDR3 DNA follows: TGTGCCAGCAGTTACTCGCTTGGAATGGTCGAGGAGCTGTTTTTT.

This clonotype came up many times. The chain carries TRBV6-1 and TRBJ1-1; D may be TRBD1 (5 bases). The germline V gene has CDR1 MNHNS and CDR2 SASEGT. The CDR3 is 18 residues long. Trimming stripped 2 bases from V and 4 bases from J, with 23 bases between. The CDR3 is CASSEISSGGVAGTEAFF. The CDR3 coding sequence is TGTGCCAGCAGTGAAATTTCAAGTGGAGGGGTGGCGGGCACTGAAGCTTTCTTT.

Worth noting for this clonotype: At one end the junction does not follow the germline gene, possibly because of a read error. The rearrangement uses TRBV6-1 and TRBJ2-1; TRBD1 matches 8 bases. The CDR3 has 15 residues. CDR1 MNHNS and CDR2 SASEGT come from the germline V gene. Here the CDR3 reads CASSAYQGAYSEQFF. DNA of the CDR3: TGTGCCAGCAGTGCATATCAGGGGGCGTACAGTGAGCAGTTCTTC.

This clonotype was counted many times. The gene calls are TRBV6-1 and TRBJ2-2; 13 nucleotides agree with TRBD2. Germline lookup yields CDR1 MNHNS and CDR2 SASEGT. With V trimmed by 8 bases and J by 5 bases, 2 bases remained unmatched. This CDR3 contains 14 residues. In DNA form, the CDR3 reads TGTGCCAGCGGACTAGCGGGAGATACCGGGGAGCTGTTTTTT. This translates into CASGLAGDTGELFF.

This clonotype was seen more than once but under ten times. The chain recombines TRBV7-9 with TRBJ1-2, with 9 bases fitting TRBD1. This CDR3 comprises 14 residues. V was pared by 7 bases and J by 4 bases, with 7 bases of the junction left unmatched. Germline lookup yields CDR1 SEHNR and CDR2 FQNEAQ (reference sequence). The chain's CDR3 is CASTPDRGVYGYTF. CDR3 sequence (DNA): TGTGCCAGCACCCCGGACAGGGGAGTCTATGGCTACACCTTC.

In regard to this clonotype: A much more abundant neighbour one base away suggests this may be a read error. The chain links TRBV20-1 to TRBJ2-7, with 8 bases identical to TRBD2. CDR1 and CDR2 (germline): DFQATT, SNEGSKA (reference sequence). This CDR3 contains 13 residues. V lost 8 bases to trimming and J lost 5 bases; unmatched junction nucleotides: 11. CDR3: CSTTRGGNHEQYF. CDR3 DNA sequence: TGCAGTACCACTCGGGGGGGAAACCACGAGCAGTACTTC.

CDR3 sequence: CASNFSYNQPQHF. As DNA, the CDR3 is TGTGCCAGCAACTTTTCCTACAATCAGCCCCAGCATTTT. This sequence joins TRBV7-2 and TRBJ1-5, with D hard to call. From germline, CDR1 is SGHTA and CDR2 FQGNSA. CDR3 length: 13 residues. V lost 7 bases and J 3 bases, leaving 10 bases between the germline ends.

The gene calls are TRBV19 and TRBJ1-1; the D is unclear. The CDR3 is 15 amino acids. In germline, CDR1 is LNHDA, CDR2 SQIVND (reference sequence). The V gene lost 3 bases and the J gene lost 7 bases, with 18 bases spanning the gap. The CDR3 DNA reads as TGTGCCAGTAGTATCGGCCCAGGACGAACAGATGAAGCTTTCTTT. Amino acids: CASSIGPGRTDEAFF. The whole variable domain, remainder taken from reference TRBV19 and TRBJ1-1, is DGGITQSPKYLFRKEGQNVTLSCEQNLNHDAMYWYRQDPGQGLRLIYYSQIVNDFQKGDIAEGYSVSREKKESFPLTVTSAQKNPTAFYLCASSIGPGRTDEAFFGQGTRLTVV.

This clonotype was counted many times. The J gene is TRBJ2-3, the V gene TRBV28; 11 bases map to TRBD2. This CDR3 is built from 16 residues. Trimming removed 5 bases from V and 2 bases from J; junction bases left unmatched: 6. In germline, CDR1 is MDHEN, CDR2 SYDVKM. CDR3 residues: CASSPRTSGYTDTQYF. The CDR3 coding sequence is TGTGCCAGCAGTCCACGGACTAGCGGGTACACAGATACGCAGTATTTT.

Worth noting for this clonotype: A read error is possible here, since a much larger clone lies one base away. The gene calls are TRBV7-6 and TRBJ2-3; D is uncertain. Germline-derived CDR1 and CDR2 are SGHVS and FNYEAQ. The CDR3 loop spans 16 amino acids. The CDR3 DNA reads TGTGCTAGCAGCCCCGATGGGCTGCCCCCCACAGATACGCAGTATTTT. The encoded protein is CASSPDGLPPTDTQYF. Supplemented by reference TRBV7-6 and TRBJ2-3, the full variable domain reads GAGVSQSPRYKVTKRGQDVALRCDPISGHVSLYWYRQALGQGPEFLTYFNYEAQQDKSGLPNDRFSAERPEGSISTLTIQRTEQRDSAMYRCASSPDGLPPTDTQYFGPGTRLTVL.

Notes on this clonotype: This may be a read error, as it is one base from a much larger clone. The gene calls are TRBV6-5 and TRBJ2-7; 7 bases align to TRBD1. The germline V gene has CDR1 MNHEY and CDR2 SVGAGI. This CDR3 spans 13 amino acids. In nucleotides, the CDR3 is TGTGCCAGCAGTTACGGCCAGGGGGTGTCCCAGTGCTTC. Translation gives CASSYGQGVSQCF.

The rearrangement links TRBV6-5 to TRBJ1-5, with D tentatively TRBD1 (6 bases). The CDR3 runs 13 residues. In germline, CDR1 is MNHEY, CDR2 SVGAGI. The CDR3, as DNA: TGTGTTAGCAGTTACGAGGGGGGATCGCCCCAGCATTTT. It specifies CVSSYEGGSPQHF.

This clonotype was seen more than once but under ten times. The CDR3 reads CASLQGVATEAFF. As DNA, the CDR3 is TGTGCCAGTCTCCAGGGGGTGGCCACTGAAGCTTTCTTT. The chain recombines TRBV19 with TRBJ1-1, with TRBD1 matching 7 bases. V was clipped by 8 bases and J by 4 bases; unmatched bases: 7. This CDR3 contains 13 residues. The germline CDR1 and CDR2 sequences are LNHDA and SQIVND (reference sequence).

This clonotype was seen many times. The chain combines TRBV20-1 with TRBJ2-3; TRBD2 is a possible D gene (5 bases). This CDR3 is built from 12 residues. Germline-derived CDR1 and CDR2 are DFQATT and SNEGSKA (reference sequence). Trimming stripped 3 bases from V and 6 bases from J, with 10 bases between. CDR3 loop: CSASGGGDTQYF. The CDR3 DNA is TGCAGTGCTAGCGGTGGCGGGGATACGCAGTATTTT.

The chain joins TRBV7-9 to TRBJ2-7; 7 nucleotides match TRBD2. The V gene's germline CDR1 is SEHNR and CDR2 FQNEAQ (reference sequence). This CDR3 comprises 16 residues. After removal of 1 base from V and 1 base from J, the junction contained 7 bases not matched to a gene. The CDR3 is CASSLGGGRRSYEQYF. DNA of the CDR3: TGTGCCAGCAGCTTAGGCGGCGGGAGAAGGTCCTACGAGCAGTACTTC.

The CDR3 region has the DNA TGTGCCAGCAGTCCGAGGGGGGGAAAGAACACTGAAGCTTTCTTT. It specifies CASSPRGGKNTEAFF. The chain has TRBV25-1 and TRBJ1-1; perhaps TRBD1 as D (6 bases). V was trimmed by 5 bases and J by 1 base, leaving 14 bases between them. In germline, CDR1 is MGHDK, CDR2 SYGVNS. The length of the CDR3 is 15 residues.

With regard to this clonotype: The junction departs from the called germline gene at one end, perhaps through a read error. The chain couples TRBV20-1 to TRBJ2-1; the match to TRBD2 covers 8 bases. Germline CDR1 DFQATT, CDR2 SNEGSKA (reference sequence). CDR3 length: 16 residues. CDR3 DNA: TGCAGTGCTAGAGATGGAAGCGGGAGTTTGTACAATGAGCAGCTCTTC. Its translation: CSARDGSGSLYNEQLF.